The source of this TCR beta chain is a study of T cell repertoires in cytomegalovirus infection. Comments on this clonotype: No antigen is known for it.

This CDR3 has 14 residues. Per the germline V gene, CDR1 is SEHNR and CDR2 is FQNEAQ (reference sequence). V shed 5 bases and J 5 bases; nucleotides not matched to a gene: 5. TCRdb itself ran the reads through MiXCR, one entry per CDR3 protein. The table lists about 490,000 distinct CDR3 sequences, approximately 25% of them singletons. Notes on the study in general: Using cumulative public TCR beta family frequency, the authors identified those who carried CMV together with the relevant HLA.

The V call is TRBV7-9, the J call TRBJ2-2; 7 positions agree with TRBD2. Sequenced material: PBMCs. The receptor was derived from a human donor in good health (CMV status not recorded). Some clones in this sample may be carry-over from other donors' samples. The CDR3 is CASSPPGGTGELFF. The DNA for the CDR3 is TGTGCCAGCAGCCCACCCGGGGGGACCGGGGAGCTGTTTTTT.